A selection of T cell receptor beta chains follows, all from one sample in a study of lymphopenia after photon versus proton radiotherapy. Assay used: immunoSEQ multiplex PCR; TCRdb lists only in-frame clones, some missing. This table holds tens of thousands of clones, roughly 86% found once. Sequencing used peripheral blood, obtained from a patient treated with photon-based radiotherapy. The receptors shown here come from a man aged 40-49 years with gastric cancer. Both conserved end residues are part of each CDR3.

TRBV6-5 | CASNGVYGYTF
TRBV2 | CASSERRGQLTGYTF
TRBV7-2 | CASSSSGASYNEQFF
TRBV5-6 | CASSLSGTVGGEQYF
TRBV5-6 | CASSLGGPREAFF
TRBV7-2 | CASSPHSGGPYTGELFF
TRBV4-1 | CASSGTEAFF
TRBV2 | CASNWQAAEAFF
TRBV7-6 | CASSLDPFYEQYF
TRBV5-1 | CASSPPATRDRPYEQYF
TRBV30 | CAWSRDSASYEQYF
TRBV10-3 | CAIGTGASEAFF
TRBV11-2 | CASSLAAKQFF
TRBV18 | CASSPPRVNTEAFF
TRBV5-6 | CASSPGTGIGEQYF
TRBV29-1 | CSARKNEKLFF
TRBV9 | CASSLSGGGADTQYF
TRBV5-1 | CASSRGGAGGDEKLFF
TRBV10-3 | CAIADGDQPQHF
TRBV7-2 | CASSLGAGTSQYF
TRBV19 | CASSISIGKGYTF
TRBV7-3 | CASSPRRTGELFF
TRBV29-1 | CSGDRRATEAFF
TRBV6-6 | CASGQGNTEAFF
TRBV5-1 | CASSVGQGGNYGYTF
TRBV11-2 | CASSLGGLDEKLFF
TRBV18 | CASSPPGTSQETQYF
TRBV10-3 | CAISDRGGSNEQYF
TRBV18 | CASSPPPGSKNIQYF
TRBV7-9 | CASSGDRGRTSYEQYF
TRBV4-2 | CASSQDWGRGLSGANVLTF
TRBV18 | CASSPQGGNSPLHF
TRBV9 | CASSVLGAPQGYTF
TRBV4-2 | CASSQVTGDQETQYF
TRBV7-6 | CASSPLDSLNTEAFF
TRBV30 | CAWSIANEQFF
TRBV6-1 | CASSETGETEAFF
TRBV7-8 | CASSVIAKPNTGELFF
TRBV6-1 | CASSIRTGNQPQHF
TRBV28 | CASAETGYGYTF
TRBV2 | CASGAVFSYEQYF
TRBV19 | CASSRTGDSPLHF
TRBV5-1 | CASSLGTGGSYEQYF
TRBV19 | CASSMLAGGDTSTDTQYF
TRBV7-2 | CASSLWASSYEQYF
TRBV5-6 | CASSLLSGYTEAFF
TRBV7-9 | CASSLSYVGTDTQYF
TRBV6-6 | CASHGLAGGTDTQYF
TRBV7-2 | CASSNFPDTQYF
TRBV7-3 | CASSLGTENEQFF
TRBV19 | CASSRGARGYGYTF
TRBV30 | CAWSVELAGNNEQFF
TRBV6-6 | CASTSRDRGYTGELFF
TRBV30 | CAWSVPEGIEAFF
TRBV19 | CASSIGVSGGPVETQYF
TRBV5-1 | CASSLKGSTLYEQYF
TRBV29-1 | CSAGQSQETQYF
TRBV5-5 | CASSHGTGGSGNTIYF
TRBV19 | CASISGQAHNEQFF
TRBV7-6 | CASSLDGGGSSPLHF